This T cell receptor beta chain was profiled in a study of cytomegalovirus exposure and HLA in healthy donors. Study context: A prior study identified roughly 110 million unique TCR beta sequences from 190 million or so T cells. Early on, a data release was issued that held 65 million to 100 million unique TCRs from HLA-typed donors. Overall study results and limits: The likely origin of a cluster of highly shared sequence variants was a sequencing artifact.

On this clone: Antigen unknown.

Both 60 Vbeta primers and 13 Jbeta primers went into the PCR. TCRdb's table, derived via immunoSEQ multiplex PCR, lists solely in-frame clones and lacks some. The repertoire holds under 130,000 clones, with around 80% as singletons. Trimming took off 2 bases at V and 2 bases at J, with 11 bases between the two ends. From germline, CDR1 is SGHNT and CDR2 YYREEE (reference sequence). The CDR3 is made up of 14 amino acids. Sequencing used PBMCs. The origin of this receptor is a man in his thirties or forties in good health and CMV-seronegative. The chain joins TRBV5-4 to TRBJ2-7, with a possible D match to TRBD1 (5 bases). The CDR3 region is CASSFKGSPYEQYF. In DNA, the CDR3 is TGTGCCAGCAGCTTCAAGGGGTCCCCCTACGAGCAGTACTTC.